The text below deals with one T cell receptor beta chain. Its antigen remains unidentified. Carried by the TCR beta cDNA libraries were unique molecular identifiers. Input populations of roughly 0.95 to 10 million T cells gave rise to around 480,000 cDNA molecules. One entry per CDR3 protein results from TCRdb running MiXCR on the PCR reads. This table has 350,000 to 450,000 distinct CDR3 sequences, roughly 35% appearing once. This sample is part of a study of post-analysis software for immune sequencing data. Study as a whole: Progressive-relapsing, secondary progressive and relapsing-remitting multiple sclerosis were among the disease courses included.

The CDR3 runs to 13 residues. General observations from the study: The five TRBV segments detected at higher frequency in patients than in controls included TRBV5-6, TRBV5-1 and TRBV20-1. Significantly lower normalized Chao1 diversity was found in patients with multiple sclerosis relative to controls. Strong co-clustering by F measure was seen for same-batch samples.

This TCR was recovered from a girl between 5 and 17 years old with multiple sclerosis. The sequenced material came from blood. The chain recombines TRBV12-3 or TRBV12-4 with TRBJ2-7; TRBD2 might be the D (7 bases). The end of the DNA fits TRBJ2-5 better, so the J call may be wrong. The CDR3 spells CASSLKGGQTQYF. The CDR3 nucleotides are TGTGCCAGCAGTTTAAAGGGGGGGCAGACCCAGTACTTC.